What follows describes a single T cell receptor (beta chain). This record comes from a study of blood T cell repertoires in COVID-19. Study overall: The samples span acute and convalescent COVID-19 from the United States, Italy and Spain. Sample material is recorded as cDNA or gDNA derived from T cells, B-cell-depleted T cells, or PBMCs.

The length of the CDR3 is 14 residues. Deletions cut 1 base from V and 5 bases from J, with 10 bases between. Germline CDR1 and CDR2: SGDLS and YYNGEE. Authors' processing steps: Reference gene primer amplification gave nucleated cell count estimates. TCRdb's table, derived via immunoSEQ multiplex PCR, lists solely in-frame clones and lacks some. V and J calls and clone size come straight from that table; D and trimming were deduced from the DNA. The table records hundreds of thousands of clones, about 89% of them present only once. This TCR derives from an older woman who had recovered from COVID-19. The specimen was peripheral blood. The gene calls are TRBV9 and TRBJ2-1; D is unclear. CDR3 sequence: CASSVFDTNNEQFF. In DNA, the CDR3 is TGTGCCAGCAGCGTATTCGACACCAACAATGAGCAGTTCTTC.